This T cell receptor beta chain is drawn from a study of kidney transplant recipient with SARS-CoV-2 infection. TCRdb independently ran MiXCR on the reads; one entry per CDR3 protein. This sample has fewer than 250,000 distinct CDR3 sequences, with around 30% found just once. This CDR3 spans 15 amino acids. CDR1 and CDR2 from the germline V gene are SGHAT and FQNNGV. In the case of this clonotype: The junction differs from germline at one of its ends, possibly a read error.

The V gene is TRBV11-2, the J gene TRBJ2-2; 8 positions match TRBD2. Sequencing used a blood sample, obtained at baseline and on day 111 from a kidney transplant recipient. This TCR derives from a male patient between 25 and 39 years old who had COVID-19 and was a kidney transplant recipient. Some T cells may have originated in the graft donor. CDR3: CASSLGGGRTGDLFF. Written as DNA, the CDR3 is TGTGCCAGCAGCTTAGGCGGGGGGCGAACCGGGGATCTGTTTTTT.